The sequence of this T cell receptor beta chain was determined in a study of beta chain features in type 1 diabetes. The wider study: No age, gender or cell yield differences were seen between patients and healthy donors. Findings and caveats of the study: PCR could preferentially amplify shorter templates, alike in patients and controls. TCRB CDR3s from Type 1 diabetes patients were moderately but significantly shorter in all four CD4+ subsets. The study left unresolved whether HLA type influences TCRB rearrangement.

The table lists this clone with a few counts. The antigen remains undetermined. J gave up 4 bases and V 6 bases, and 9 bases lay outside the gene matches. Germline CDR1 and CDR2: SQVTM and ANQGSEA. The CDR3 extends over 14 amino acids. Expressed TCRB transcripts got sequenced, as all isolated RNA was reverse transcribed. Some 3.3 million reads per sample on average were obtained from naive, central memory and regulatory T cell samples. Only in-frame clones appear in the TCRdb table, and some are missing; sequencing was by immunoSEQ multiplex PCR. The table lists approximately 600,000 clones, around 11% of them singletons.

The V call is TRBV29-1, the J call TRBJ2-3; 8 nucleotides match TRBD1. Source material: naive CD4+ T cells from blood. The receptor comes from a man between 25 and 39 years old with type 1 diabetes. The CDR3 DNA reads as TGCAGCGTGAGCCAGGGGGCCACGGCAGATACGCAGTATTTT. Amino acids: CSVSQGATADTQYF.